The entry below describes one T cell receptor beta chain. This specimen belongs to a study of blood T cell repertoires in COVID-19. Overall study context: Acute and convalescent COVID-19 samples came from the United States, Italy and Spain. Sources were T cells, B-cell-depleted T cells, or PBMCs; the material itself was cDNA or gDNA.

Germline V gene sequence: CDR1 GTSNPN, CDR2 SVGIG (reference sequence). CDR3 size: 13 residues. Unmatched junction bases numbered 1, after V lost 3 bases and J lost 1 base. Authors' methods: Quantification of nucleated cells was approximated via reference gene primer amplification. Measured with immunoSEQ multiplex PCR; TCRdb has only the in-frame clones, and not every one. V, J and clone size are taken as reported in that table, and D and trimming were inferred from the DNA itself. Altogether around 310,000 clones are present, around nine tenths being singletons, with the ten largest covering about 3.9%.

V gene TRBV30 combines with J gene TRBJ2-7; 9 bases are a match to TRBD1. Input material: peripheral blood. This receptor was identified in a woman in her forties or fifties with active or convalescent COVID-19. The chain's CDR3 is CAWRGQGSYEQYF. CDR3 coding DNA: TGTGCCTGGAGGGGACAGGGATCCTACGAGCAGTACTTC.